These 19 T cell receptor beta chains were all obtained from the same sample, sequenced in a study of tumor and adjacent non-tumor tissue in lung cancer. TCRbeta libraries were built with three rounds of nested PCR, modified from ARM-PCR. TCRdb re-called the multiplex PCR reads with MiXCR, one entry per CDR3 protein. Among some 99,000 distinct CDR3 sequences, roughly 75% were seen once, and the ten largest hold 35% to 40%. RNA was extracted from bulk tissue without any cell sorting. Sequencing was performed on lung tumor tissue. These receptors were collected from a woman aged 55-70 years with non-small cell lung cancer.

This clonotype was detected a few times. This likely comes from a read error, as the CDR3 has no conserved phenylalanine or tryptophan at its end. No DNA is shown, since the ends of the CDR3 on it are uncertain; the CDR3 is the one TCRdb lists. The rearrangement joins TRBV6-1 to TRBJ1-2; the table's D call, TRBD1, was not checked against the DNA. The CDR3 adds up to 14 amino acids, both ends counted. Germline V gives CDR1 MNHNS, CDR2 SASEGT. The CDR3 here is CASSETRGDYGYTL.

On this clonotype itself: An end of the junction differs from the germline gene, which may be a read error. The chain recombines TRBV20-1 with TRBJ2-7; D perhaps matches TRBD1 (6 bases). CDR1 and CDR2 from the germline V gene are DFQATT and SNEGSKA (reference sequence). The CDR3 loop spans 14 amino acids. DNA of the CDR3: TGCAGTGCAGCACGACAGGCGATATCCTGCGAGCAGTACTTC. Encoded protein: CSAARQAISCEQYF.

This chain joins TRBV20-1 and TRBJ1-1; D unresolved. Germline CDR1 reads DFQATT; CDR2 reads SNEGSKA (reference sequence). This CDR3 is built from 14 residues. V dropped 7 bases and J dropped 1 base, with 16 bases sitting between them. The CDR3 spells CSVTSSPGNTEAFF. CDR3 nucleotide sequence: TGCAGTGTTACATCGTCTCCAGGGAACACTGAAGCTTTCTTT.

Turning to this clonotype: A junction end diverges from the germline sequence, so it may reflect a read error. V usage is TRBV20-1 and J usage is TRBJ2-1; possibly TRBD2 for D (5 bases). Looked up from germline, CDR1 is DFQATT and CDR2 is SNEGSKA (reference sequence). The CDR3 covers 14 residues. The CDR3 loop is CSAKEYLDYNGQLF. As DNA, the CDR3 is TGTAGTGCTAAGGAATACCTAGACTACAATGGGCAGTTATTC.

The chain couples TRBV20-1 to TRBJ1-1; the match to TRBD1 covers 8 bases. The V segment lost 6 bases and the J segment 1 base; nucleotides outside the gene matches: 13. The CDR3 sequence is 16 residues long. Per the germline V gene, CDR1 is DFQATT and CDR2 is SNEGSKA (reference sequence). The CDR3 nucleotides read TGCAGTGCAACTACGGGACAGGATAGACAGAACACTGAAGCTTTCTTT. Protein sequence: CSATTGQDRQNTEAFF.

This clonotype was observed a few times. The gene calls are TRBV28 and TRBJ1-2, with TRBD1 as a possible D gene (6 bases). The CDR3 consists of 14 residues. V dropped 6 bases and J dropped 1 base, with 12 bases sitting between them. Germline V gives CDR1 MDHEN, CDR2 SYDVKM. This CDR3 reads CASSGQRRNYGYTF. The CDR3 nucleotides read TGTGCCAGCAGCGGACAGAGACGTAACTATGGCTACACCTTC.

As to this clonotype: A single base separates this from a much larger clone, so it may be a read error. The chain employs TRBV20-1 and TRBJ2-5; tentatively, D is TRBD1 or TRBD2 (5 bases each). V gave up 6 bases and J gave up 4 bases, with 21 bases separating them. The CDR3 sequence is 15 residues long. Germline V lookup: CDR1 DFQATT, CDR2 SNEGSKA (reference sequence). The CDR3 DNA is TGCAGTGCCCCCAACGCCCGGGGCATAAGAGAGACCCAGTACTTC. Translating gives CSAPNARGIRETQYF.

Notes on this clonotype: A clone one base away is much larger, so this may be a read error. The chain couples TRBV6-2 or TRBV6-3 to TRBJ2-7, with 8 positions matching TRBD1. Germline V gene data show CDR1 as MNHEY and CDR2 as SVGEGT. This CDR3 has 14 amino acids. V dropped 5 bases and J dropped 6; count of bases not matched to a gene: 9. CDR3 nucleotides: TGTGCCAGCAGTGCCGACAGGGGTATCCCCGAGCAGTACTTC. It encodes CASSADRGIPEQYF.

CDR3 DNA: TGTGCCAGCAGCTTAGCATGGGATTTTGGAGCTTTCTTT. This gives the protein CASSLAWDFGAFF. The chain couples TRBV11-2 to TRBJ1-1; no firm D call. V was clipped by 1 base and J by 10 bases, with 13 bases between them. Germline loops: CDR1 SGHAT, CDR2 FQNNGV. The CDR3 runs 13 residues.

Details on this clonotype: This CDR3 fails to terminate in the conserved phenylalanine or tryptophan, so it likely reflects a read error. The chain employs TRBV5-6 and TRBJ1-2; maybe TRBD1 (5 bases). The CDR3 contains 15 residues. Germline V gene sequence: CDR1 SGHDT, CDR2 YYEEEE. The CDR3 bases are TGTGCCAGGAGCTTGAGGGGACTACCTAACTATGGCTACACCTTA. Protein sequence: CARSLRGLPNYGYTL.

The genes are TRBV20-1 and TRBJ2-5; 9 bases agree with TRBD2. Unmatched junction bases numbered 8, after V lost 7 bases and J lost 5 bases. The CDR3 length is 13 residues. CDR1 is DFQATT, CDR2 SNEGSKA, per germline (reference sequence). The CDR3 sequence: CSGISGSFETQYF. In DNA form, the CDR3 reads TGCAGTGGGATTAGCGGGAGTTTTGAGACCCAGTACTTC.

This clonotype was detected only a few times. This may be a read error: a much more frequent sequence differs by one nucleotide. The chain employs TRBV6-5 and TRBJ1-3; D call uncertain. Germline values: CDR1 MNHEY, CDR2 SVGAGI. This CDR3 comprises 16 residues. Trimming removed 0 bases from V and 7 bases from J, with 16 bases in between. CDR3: CASSYSTDPVVNTIYF. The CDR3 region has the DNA TGTGCCAGCAGTTACTCGACGGATCCGGTGGTGAACACCATATATTTT.

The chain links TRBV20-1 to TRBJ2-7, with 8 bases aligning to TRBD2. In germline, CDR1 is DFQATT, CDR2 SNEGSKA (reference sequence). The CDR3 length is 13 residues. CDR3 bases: TGCGGCGGTTTGTCGGGAGGGTTGGGCGACCAGTACTTC. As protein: CGGLSGGLGDQYF.

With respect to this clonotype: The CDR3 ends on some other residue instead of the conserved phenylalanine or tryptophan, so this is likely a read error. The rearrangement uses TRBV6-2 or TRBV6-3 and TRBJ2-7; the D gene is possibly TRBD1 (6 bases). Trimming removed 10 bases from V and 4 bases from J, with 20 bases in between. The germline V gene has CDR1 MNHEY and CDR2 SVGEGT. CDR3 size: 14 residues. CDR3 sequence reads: CANSRGRGHYEQYL. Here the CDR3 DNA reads TGTGCCAATAGCAGAGGACGGGGACATTACGAGCAGTACTTA.

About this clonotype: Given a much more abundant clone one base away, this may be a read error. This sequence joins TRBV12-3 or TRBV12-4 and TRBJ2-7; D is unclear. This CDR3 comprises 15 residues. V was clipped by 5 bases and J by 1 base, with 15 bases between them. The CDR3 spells CASSSIRSRSYEQYF. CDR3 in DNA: TGTGCCAGCAGTAGTATCCGGTCCAGATCCTACGAGCAGTACTTC.

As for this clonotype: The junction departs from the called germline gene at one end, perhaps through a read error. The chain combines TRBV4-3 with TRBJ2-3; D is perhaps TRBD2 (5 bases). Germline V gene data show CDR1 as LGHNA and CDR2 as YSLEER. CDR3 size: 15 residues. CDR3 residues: CASYPGSRSTNTQYF. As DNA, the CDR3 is TGCGCCAGCTATCCGGGGTCACGAAGCACAAATACGCAGTATTTT.

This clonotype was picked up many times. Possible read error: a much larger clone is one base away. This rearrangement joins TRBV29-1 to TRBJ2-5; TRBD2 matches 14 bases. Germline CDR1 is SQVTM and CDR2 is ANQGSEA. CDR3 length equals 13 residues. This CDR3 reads CSGLGLAGEAQYF. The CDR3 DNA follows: TGCAGCGGGCTGGGACTAGCGGGAGAGGCCCAGTACTTC. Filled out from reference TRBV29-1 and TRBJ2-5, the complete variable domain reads SAVISQKPSRDICQRGTSLTIQCQVDSQVTMMFWYRQQPGQSLTLIATANQGSEATYESGFVIDKFPISRPNLTFSTLTVSNMSPEDSSIYLCSGLGLAGEAQYFGPGTRLLVL.

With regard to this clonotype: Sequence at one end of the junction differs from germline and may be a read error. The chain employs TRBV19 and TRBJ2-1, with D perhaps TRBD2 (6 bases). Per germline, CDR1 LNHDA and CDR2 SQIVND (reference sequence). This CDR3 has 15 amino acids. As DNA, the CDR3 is TGTGCCAATAGTATCGCTAGCGAGGCGAACAATGAGCAGTTCTTC. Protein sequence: CANSIASEANNEQFF.

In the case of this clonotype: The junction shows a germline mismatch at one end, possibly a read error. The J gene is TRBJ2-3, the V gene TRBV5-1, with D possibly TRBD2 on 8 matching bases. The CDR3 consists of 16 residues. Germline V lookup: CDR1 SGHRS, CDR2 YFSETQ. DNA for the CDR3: TGTGCCAGCAGCCAAGGGGGCGGGGGGACCGCAAATACGCAGTATTTT. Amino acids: CASSQGGGGTANTQYF.